The present T cell receptor (beta chain) was sequenced within a study of T cells after yellow fever vaccination (dated 2019 in TCRdb). Study-wide context: The SMART-Seq v4 Ultra Low Input RNA kit was used to prepare libraries from fractions with low cell numbers. To track T-cell clones before and after primary and booster YFV17D yellow fever vaccination, bulk TCR alpha and beta repertoires were sequenced longitudinally. Two healthy male donors, one aged 18 to 29 and one aged 30 to 40 years, were included in the cohort. Blood was drawn at multiple timepoints before and after primary and secondary immunization, with bulk PBMC replicates and cell subsets isolated.

Synthesis of TCR cDNA relied on 5'RACE template switching, a step that introduced a universal primer site along with unique molecular identifiers. Priming for cDNA synthesis came from both the TCR alpha and TCR beta constant segments. Library amplification involved two PCR steps, and the second step added sample barcodes and sequencing adapters. Sequencing of libraries was performed on Illumina HiSeq 2500 (2x100 bp) or NovaSeq (2x150 bp). The paper's data handling went like this. MIGEC handled demultiplexing of reads and collapsing into UMI consensus sequences, while MiXCR performed V(D)J alignment. Vaccine-responding clonotypes were identified with edgeR using replicate PBMC samples, with FDR below 0.01 and a log2 fold change above 5 up to day 15 being required. CD4 or CD8 identity was assigned to each bulk clonotype according to whether the clonotype was present at higher abundance in the sequenced CD4 repertoire or the sequenced CD8 repertoire. TCRdb cleaned the public reads at Q25 with fastp, built clones with MiXCR and kept in-frame beta chains. Entries that share a CDR3 protein sequence are merged under the most common genes and DNA. The V and J calls and clone size come from TCRdb's table, not from the authors' own analysis. In all, the sample holds more than 350,000 distinct CDR3 sequences, and roughly 10% of those were seen once. The ten largest clones take up less than 20% of the sample.

From a lookup of the germline V gene, CDR1 and CDR2 are SGHVS and FNYEAQ. Including the terminal cysteine and phenylalanine, the CDR3 comprises 17 residues. The read is trimmed to its CDR3 DNA, 51 bases read in frame from base 1. V is pruned by 6 bases and J by 1 base, leaving 9 bases of the junction without a gene match. A note on this clonotype: What this receptor recognizes is not known. Qualities for individual bases were not recorded, and no much larger clone is one base off.

The treatment or condition tag for this specimen amounts to: live attenuated yellow fever vaccine strain. At each blood-draw timepoint, two biological replicates of bulk PBMCs were collected. PBMCs were isolated from peripheral blood using a standard Ficoll-Paque protocol. TriZol was used to extract RNA from bulk PBMCs, CD4 and CD8 fractions, and dextramer-positive and dextramer-negative fractions. What the authors observed across the whole study: Only a couple of donors were included in the study, so the extent to which the findings can be generalized is limited. The secondary T-cell response was weaker than the primary response but faster, peaking on day 5 instead of day 15. Most clones expanded after primary vaccination were re-detected after the booster (almost 98% of CD4 and more than 70% of CD8), suggesting broad memory maintenance. Computational filtering was needed because FACS-sorted repertoires could contain abundant contaminating clonotypes from the bulk population. A small fraction of clonotypes appeared in both the CD4 and CD8 compartments, likely as a result of convergent recombination.

This receptor was obtained from a man younger than 35 who received the YFV17D yellow fever vaccine. This chain is built from TRBV7-6 and TRBJ1-6, and 7 junction bases match TRBD1. Sequenced material: PBMCs, taken on the day of the first yellow fever vaccination. Read as DNA, the sequence is TGTGCCAGCAGTCCAACAGGGGTGAATTCCTATAATTCACCCCTCCACTTT. Its product reads: CASSPTGVNSYNSPLHF.